The clone carrying this T cell receptor (beta chain) has ten or more counts. What it binds is unknown. Germline V gene lookup returns CDR1 MDHEN and CDR2 SYDVKM. V shed 6 bases and J 8 bases; nucleotides not matched to a gene: 22. The CDR3 extends over 20 amino acids. This specimen comes from a study of T cell repertoires in cytomegalovirus infection. Study-level background: CMV infection together with matching HLA type was indicated by public TCR beta signatures.

TCRdb independently ran MiXCR on the reads; one entry per CDR3 protein. The data hold 500,000 to 600,000 distinct CDR3 sequences, with approximately 17% observed a single time. Points from the study as a whole: Individuals carrying CMV plus the relevant HLA were identified by cumulative frequency of public TCR beta families. CMV-specific HLA-C-restricted TCR beta clonotypes dominated the ex vivo response.

The rearrangement joins TRBV28 to TRBJ2-1, with 13 bases lining up with TRBD2. Sample: CD8+ T cells from PBMCs. The receptor was isolated from a human donor in good health (CMV status not recorded). Some clones in this sample may be carry-over from other donors' samples. CDR3 residues: CASSPIVRRTSGSKADEQFF. The CDR3 DNA follows: TGTGCCAGCAGCCCAATAGTGAGGAGGACTAGCGGGAGTAAAGCTGATGAGCAGTTCTTC.